Below, 15 T cell receptor beta chains from the same sample are listed, as sequenced in a study of response to subunit inactivated influenza vaccine. TCRdb ran MiXCR on the RT-PCR reads and lists one entry per CDR3 protein. The repertoire has some 640,000 distinct CDR3 sequences, approximately 14% of them found once; the top ten carry less than 7%. The sample consisted of PBMCs from blood, taken approximately 15 days before vaccination. The source is a man aged 45-65 years who received an inactivated influenza vaccine.

J is TRBJ2-2 and V is TRBV11-1, with TRBD2 matching over 9 bases. Germline values: CDR1 SGHAT, CDR2 FQDESV (reference sequence). V was pared by 2 bases and J by 1 base, with 8 bases of the junction left unmatched. The CDR3 sequence is 18 residues long. The DNA for the CDR3 is TGTGCCAGCAGCTTATCGGCTAGCGGGACCCTGAACACCGGGGAGCTGTTTTTT. Translating gives CASSLSASGTLNTGELFF.

The chain carries TRBV20-1 and TRBJ2-5, with D hard to call. The CDR3 consists of 14 residues. V lost 8 bases, J lost 3 bases, and 19 bases lay in between. Germline values: CDR1 DFQATT, CDR2 SNEGSKA (reference sequence). CDR3 amino acids: CSLLVFEKEETQYF. In DNA, the CDR3 is TGCAGTCTGCTAGTTTTCGAAAAGGAAGAGACCCAGTACTTC.

This clonotype was counted only a few times. The genes are TRBV20-1 and TRBJ2-3; D not certain. Germline V gives CDR1 DFQATT, CDR2 SNEGSKA (reference sequence). The ends were cut back, 3 bases at V and 4 bases at J, with 14 bases in the middle. The CDR3 length is 14 residues. The CDR3 coding sequence is TGCAGTGCTAGGATTCGGTCACTCCCAGATACGCAGTATTTT. Amino acid sequence: CSARIRSLPDTQYF.

This chain links TRBV20-1 with TRBJ2-2, with 8 bases lining up with TRBD1. The trim removed 3 bases at V and 5 bases at J, leaving 2 bases unmatched. Germline loops: CDR1 DFQATT, CDR2 SNEGSKA (reference sequence). The CDR3 length is 13 residues. This CDR3 reads CSARTGVTGELFF. CDR3 DNA sequence: TGCAGTGCTAGGACAGGGGTGACCGGGGAGCTGTTTTTT.

About this clonotype itself: The junction shows a germline mismatch at one end, possibly a read error. The rearrangement uses TRBV20-1 and TRBJ2-7, with 9 bases lining up with TRBD1. This CDR3 has 15 amino acids. CDR1 is DFQATT, CDR2 SNEGSKA, per germline (reference sequence). The CDR3 region is CCASAPTGGSYEQYF. The CDR3 coding sequence is TGCTGTGCTAGTGCCCCGACAGGGGGGTCCTACGAGCAGTACTTC.

The chain couples TRBV7-9 to TRBJ2-3, with 10 bases matching TRBD2. V was pared by 5 bases and J by 5 bases, with 10 bases of the junction left unmatched. The CDR3 consists of 16 residues. Germline V gene lookup returns CDR1 SEHNR and CDR2 FQNEAQ (reference sequence). CDR3 sequence: CASSVDLAGERDTQYF. Here the CDR3 DNA reads TGTGCCAGCAGCGTTGACCTAGCGGGAGAGAGAGATACGCAGTATTTT. Supplemented by reference TRBV7-9 and TRBJ2-3, the full variable domain reads DTGVSQNPRHKITKRGQNVTFRCDPISEHNRLYWYRQTLGQGPEFLTYFQNEAQLEKSRLLSDRFSAERPKGSFSTLEIQRTEQGDSAMYLCASSVDLAGERDTQYFGPGTRLTVL.

This clonotype occurred a few times. V usage is TRBV28 and J usage is TRBJ2-3, with 9 nucleotides matching TRBD1. The V gene end was trimmed by 4 bases and the J gene end by 1 base; junction bases not matched to a gene: 0. There are 14 residues in the CDR3. The V gene's germline CDR1 is MDHEN and CDR2 SYDVKM. As DNA, the CDR3 is TGTGCCAGCAGTTGGGACAGGGGCACAGATACGCAGTATTTT. This encodes CASSWDRGTDTQYF.

The sample holds many counts of this clonotype. An end of the junction does not agree with germline; a read error may underlie this. DNA of the CDR3: TGTGCCAGCAGCTTACGTTATCGGGACACCGAAGCTTTCTTT. Amino acid sequence: CASSLRYRDTEAFF. The V gene is TRBV7-2, the J gene TRBJ1-1, with a weak D call TRBD1 (6 bases). CDR3 length: 14 amino acids. The V gene's germline CDR1 is SGHTA and CDR2 FQGNSA.

Only a few counts were recorded for this clonotype. The chain uses TRBV10-3 and TRBJ1-3, with 7 bases fitting TRBD1. The junction had 5 bases not matched to a gene; V was cut back by 3 bases and J by 9 bases. Germline CDR1 ENHRY, CDR2 SYGVKD. The CDR3 is 13 amino acids. DNA for the CDR3: TGTGCCATCAGTGAAGGGGGACAGAGCACCATATATTTT. It encodes CAISEGGQSTIYF.

The table lists this clonotype with a few counts. The rearrangement links TRBV6-5 to TRBJ2-3, with 7 bases that match TRBD2. The germline V gene encodes CDR1 MNHEY and CDR2 SVGAGI. This CDR3 spans 17 amino acids. V was pared by 2 bases and J by 0 bases, with 8 bases of the junction left unmatched. For the CDR3, the DNA is TGTGCCAGCAGTTACGGCGCTTGGCGGGGGAGCACAGATACGCAGTATTTT. Residues: CASSYGAWRGSTDTQYF.

The J gene is TRBJ1-2, the V gene TRBV29-1; D gene uncertain. The CDR3 extends over 14 amino acids. The germline V and J ends were trimmed by 4 bases and 0 bases, with 12 bases remaining between them. The germline V gene encodes CDR1 SQVTM and CDR2 ANQGSEA. In nucleotides, the CDR3 is TGCAGCGTTGTCGGCCGTGGGACTAACTATGGCTACACCTTC. Its translation is CSVVGRGTNYGYTF.

This clonotype is medium-sized within its sample. This chain uses TRBV28 with TRBJ2-1; D ambiguous. The CDR3 spans 17 residues. V lost 1 base and J lost 4, with 17 bases in between. Germline V lookup: CDR1 MDHEN, CDR2 SYDVKM. The CDR3 loop is CASSLFLGPKPYNEQFF. The CDR3 bases are TGTGCCAGCAGTTTATTCCTAGGGCCTAAGCCTTACAATGAGCAGTTCTTC.

CDR3 bases: TGTGCCAGCAGCTTGCTCATGGGACAGGGGAATGAAAAACTGTTTTTT. Amino acids: CASSLLMGQGNEKLFF. This chain links TRBV7-9 with TRBJ1-4; TRBD1 matches at 10 bases. The length of the CDR3 is 16 residues. The J segment lost 5 bases and the V segment lost 3 bases, leaving 6 bases of the junction unmatched. The germline V gene has CDR1 SEHNR and CDR2 FQNEAQ (reference sequence).

This clonotype was found a few times. The rearrangement uses TRBV20-1 and TRBJ2-3; D perhaps matches TRBD1 (6 bases). This CDR3 contains 15 residues. The germline gives CDR1 DFQATT, CDR2 SNEGSKA (reference sequence). Trimming cost V 5 bases and J 0 bases, with 15 bases left between them. For the CDR3, the DNA is TGCAGTGCTGAGACGGACAGAACTAGCACAGATACGCAGTATTTT. Protein: CSAETDRTSTDTQYF.

The V call is TRBV10-3, the J call TRBJ1-5; tentative D call: TRBD1 (5 bases). The CDR3 covers 15 residues. Trimming removed 10 bases at V and 2 bases at J, with 18 bases between. Germline V CDR1 and CDR2: ENHRY, SYGVKD. In DNA form, the CDR3 reads TGTGCCACATCCAGGGCTGGCGGTGGCAATCAGCCCCAGCATTTT. Amino acids: CATSRAGGGNQPQHF.